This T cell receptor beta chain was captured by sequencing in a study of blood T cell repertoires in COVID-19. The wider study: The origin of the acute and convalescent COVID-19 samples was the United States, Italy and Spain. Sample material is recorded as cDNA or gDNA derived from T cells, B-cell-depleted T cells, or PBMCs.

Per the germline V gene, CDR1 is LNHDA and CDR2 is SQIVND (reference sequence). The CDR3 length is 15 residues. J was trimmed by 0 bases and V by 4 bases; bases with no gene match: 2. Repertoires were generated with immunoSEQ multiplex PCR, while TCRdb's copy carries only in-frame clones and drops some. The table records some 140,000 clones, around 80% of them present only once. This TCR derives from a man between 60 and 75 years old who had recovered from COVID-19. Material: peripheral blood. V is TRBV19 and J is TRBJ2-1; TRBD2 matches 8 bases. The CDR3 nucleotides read TGTGCCAGTAGTACCCTAGCGGGCTCCTACAATGAGCAGTTCTTC. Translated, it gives CASSTLAGSYNEQFF. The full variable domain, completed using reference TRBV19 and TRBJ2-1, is DGGITQSPKYLFRKEGQNVTLSCEQNLNHDAMYWYRQDPGQGLRLIYYSQIVNDFQKGDIAEGYSVSREKKESFPLTVTSAQKNPTAFYLCASSTLAGSYNEQFFGPGTRLTVL.